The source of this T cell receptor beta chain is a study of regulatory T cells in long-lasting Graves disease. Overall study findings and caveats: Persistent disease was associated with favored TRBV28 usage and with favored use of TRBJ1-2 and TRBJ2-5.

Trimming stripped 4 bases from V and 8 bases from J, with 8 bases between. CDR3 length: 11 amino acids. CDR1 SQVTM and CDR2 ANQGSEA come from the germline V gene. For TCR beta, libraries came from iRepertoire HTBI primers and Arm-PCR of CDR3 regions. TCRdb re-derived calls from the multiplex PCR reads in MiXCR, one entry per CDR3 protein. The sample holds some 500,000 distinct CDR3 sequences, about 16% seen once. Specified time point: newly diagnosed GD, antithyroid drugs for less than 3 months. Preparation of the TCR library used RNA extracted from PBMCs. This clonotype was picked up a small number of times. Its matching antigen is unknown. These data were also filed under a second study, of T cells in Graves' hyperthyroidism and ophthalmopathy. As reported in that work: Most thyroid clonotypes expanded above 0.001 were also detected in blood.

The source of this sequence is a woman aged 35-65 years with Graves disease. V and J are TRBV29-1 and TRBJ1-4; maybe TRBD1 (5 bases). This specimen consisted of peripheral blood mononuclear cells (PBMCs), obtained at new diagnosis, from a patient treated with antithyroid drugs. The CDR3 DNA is TGCAGCGTTGCATCAGGGGAAAAACTGTTTTTT. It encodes CSVASGEKLFF.